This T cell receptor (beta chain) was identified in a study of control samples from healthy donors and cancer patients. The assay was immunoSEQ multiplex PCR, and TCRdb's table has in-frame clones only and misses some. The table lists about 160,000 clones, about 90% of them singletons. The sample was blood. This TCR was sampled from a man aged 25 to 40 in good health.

This CDR3 is CASSLHTGELFF. The CDR3 region has the DNA TGTGCCAGCAGCCTACATACCGGGGAGCTGTTTTTT. The rearrangement uses TRBV11-3 and TRBJ2-2, with no clear D. This CDR3 spans 12 amino acids. V was trimmed by 5 bases and J by 5 bases, leaving 6 bases between them. Germline CDR1 SGHNT, CDR2 YENEEA. Supplemented by reference TRBV11-3 and TRBJ2-2, the full variable domain reads EAGVVQSPRYKIIEKKQPVAFWCNPISGHNTLYWYLQNLGQGPELLIRYENEEAVDDSQLPKDRFSAERLKGVDSTLKIQPAELGDSAVYLCASSLHTGELFFGEGSRLTVL.